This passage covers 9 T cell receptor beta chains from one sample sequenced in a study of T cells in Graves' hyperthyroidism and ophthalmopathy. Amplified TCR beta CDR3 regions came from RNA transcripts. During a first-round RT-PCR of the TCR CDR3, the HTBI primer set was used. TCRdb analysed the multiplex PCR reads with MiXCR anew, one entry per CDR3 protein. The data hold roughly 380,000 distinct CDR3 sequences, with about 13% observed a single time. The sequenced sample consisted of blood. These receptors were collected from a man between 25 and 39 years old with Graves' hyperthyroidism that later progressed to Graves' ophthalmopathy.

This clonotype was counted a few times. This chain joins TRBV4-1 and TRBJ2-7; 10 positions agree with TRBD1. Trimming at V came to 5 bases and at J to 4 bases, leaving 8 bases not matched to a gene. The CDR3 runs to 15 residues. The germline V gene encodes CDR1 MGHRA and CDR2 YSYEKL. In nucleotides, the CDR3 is TGCGCCAGCAGCTTACAAAGACAGGGGGCTTACGAGCAGTACTTC. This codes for CASSLQRQGAYEQYF.

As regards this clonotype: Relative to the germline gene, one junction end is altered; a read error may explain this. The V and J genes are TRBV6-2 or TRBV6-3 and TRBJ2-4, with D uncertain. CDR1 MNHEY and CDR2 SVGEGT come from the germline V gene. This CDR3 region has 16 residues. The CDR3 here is CVSSYDRYRAKNIQYF. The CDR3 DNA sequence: TGTGTCAGCAGTTACGATCGCTATAGAGCCAAAAACATTCAGTACTTC.

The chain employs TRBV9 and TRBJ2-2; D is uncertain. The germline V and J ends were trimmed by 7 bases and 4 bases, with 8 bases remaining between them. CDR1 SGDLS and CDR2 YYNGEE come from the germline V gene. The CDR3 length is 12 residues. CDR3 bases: TGTGCCAGCGGCCCAGGCACCGGGGAGCTGTTTTTT. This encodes CASGPGTGELFF.

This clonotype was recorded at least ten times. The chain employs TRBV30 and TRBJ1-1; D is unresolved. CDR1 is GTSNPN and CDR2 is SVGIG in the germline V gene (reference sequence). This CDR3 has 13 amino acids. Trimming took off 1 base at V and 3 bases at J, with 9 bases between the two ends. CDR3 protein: CAWSAHGDTEAFF. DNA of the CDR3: TGTGCCTGGAGTGCCCATGGGGACACTGAAGCTTTCTTT.

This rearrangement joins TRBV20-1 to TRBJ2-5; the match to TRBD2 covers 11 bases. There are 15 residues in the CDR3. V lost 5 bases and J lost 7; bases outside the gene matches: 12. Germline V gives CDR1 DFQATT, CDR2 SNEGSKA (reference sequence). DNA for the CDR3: TGCAGTGCTGTACAACTAGCGGGGGCCTGGCTGACCCAGTACTTC. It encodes CSAVQLAGAWLTQYF.

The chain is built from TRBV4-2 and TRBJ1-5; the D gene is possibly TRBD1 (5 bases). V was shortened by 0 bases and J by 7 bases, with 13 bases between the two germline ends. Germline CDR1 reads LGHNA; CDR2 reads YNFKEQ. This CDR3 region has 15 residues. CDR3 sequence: CASSQDGSGPQPQHF. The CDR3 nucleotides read TGTGCCAGCAGCCAAGATGGTTCGGGACCACAGCCCCAGCATTTT.

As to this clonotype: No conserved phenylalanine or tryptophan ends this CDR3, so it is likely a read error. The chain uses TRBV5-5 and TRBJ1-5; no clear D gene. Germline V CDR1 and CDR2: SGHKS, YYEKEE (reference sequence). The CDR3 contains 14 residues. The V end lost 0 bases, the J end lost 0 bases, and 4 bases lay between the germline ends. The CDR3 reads CASSLGYSNQPQHC. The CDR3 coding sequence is TGTGCCAGCAGCTTGGGGTATAGCAATCAGCCCCAGCATTGT.

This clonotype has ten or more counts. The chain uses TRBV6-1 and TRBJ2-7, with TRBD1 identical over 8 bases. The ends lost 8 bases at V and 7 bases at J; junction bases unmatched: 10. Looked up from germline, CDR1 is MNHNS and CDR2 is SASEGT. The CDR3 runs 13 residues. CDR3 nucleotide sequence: TGTGCCAGCCGGTTGACAGGGGAGAGGGAGCAGTACTTC. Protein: CASRLTGEREQYF.

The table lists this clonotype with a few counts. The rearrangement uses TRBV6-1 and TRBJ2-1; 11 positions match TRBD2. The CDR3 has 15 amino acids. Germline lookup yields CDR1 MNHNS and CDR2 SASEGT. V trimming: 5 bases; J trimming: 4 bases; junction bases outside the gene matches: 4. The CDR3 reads CASSISGGVYNEQFF. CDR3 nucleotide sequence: TGTGCCAGCAGTATTAGCGGGGGGGTGTACAATGAGCAGTTCTTC.